The T cell receptor beta chain described here comes from a study of blood T cell repertoires in COVID-19. About the research overall: The United States, Italy and Spain provided the acute and convalescent COVID-19 samples. From T cells, B-cell-depleted T cells, or PBMCs came the material, which was cDNA or gDNA.

In the authors' methods: Cell counts per sample came from amplifying reference gene primers. Clones were sequenced by immunoSEQ multiplex PCR, and TCRdb holds only the in-frame ones, with some missing. Clone size and V and J calls were adopted from that table, with D and trimming inferred from the DNA. This table has over 100,000 clones, over 80% appearing once. J gave up 7 bases and V 4 bases, and 1 base lay outside the gene matches. Germline lookup yields CDR1 LGHDT and CDR2 YNNKEL (reference sequence). The CDR3 consists of 13 residues. This clone has a single count. This sequence originates from a woman in her sixties or seventies with acute or convalescent COVID-19. The sequenced material came from peripheral blood. The rearrangement links TRBV3-1 (or the pseudogene TRBV3-2) to TRBJ1-6; 7 positions match TRBD1. The DNA of the CDR3 is TGTGCCAGCAGCCTGGGACAGAATTCACCCCTCCACTTT. Its protein product is CASSLGQNSPLHF.